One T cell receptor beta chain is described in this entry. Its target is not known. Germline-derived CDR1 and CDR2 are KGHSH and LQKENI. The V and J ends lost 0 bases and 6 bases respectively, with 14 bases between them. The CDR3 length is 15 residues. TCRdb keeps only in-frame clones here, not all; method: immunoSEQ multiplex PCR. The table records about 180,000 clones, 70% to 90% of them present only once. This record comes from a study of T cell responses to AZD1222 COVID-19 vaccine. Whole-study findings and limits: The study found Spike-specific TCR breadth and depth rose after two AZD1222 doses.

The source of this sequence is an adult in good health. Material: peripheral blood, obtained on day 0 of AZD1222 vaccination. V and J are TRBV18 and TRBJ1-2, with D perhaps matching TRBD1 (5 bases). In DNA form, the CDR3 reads TGTGCCAGCTCACCACCCCATGGGGGTGGGGATGGCTACACCTTC. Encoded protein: CASSPPHGGGDGYTF.